This T cell receptor (beta chain) emerged from a study of T-cell reconstitution after alpha-beta-depleted transplantation in children. Unique molecular identifiers featured in how the TCRbeta library was prepared. TCRdb independently ran MiXCR on the PCR reads; one entry per CDR3 protein. Here the sample spans about 200,000 distinct CDR3 sequences, approximately 6% being singletons. This clonotype was counted ten times or more. The CDR3 extends over 14 amino acids. Trimming took 2 bases from V and 4 from J; bases not matched to a gene: 4. Germline values: CDR1 MDHEN, CDR2 SYDVKM. The sequence came from a girl under three years old with combined immunodeficiency, due to receive a stem cell transplant. The gene calls are TRBV28 and TRBJ1-2; TRBD1 matches at 7 bases. The sequencing used PBMCs, collected before TCRalphabeta/CD19-depleted stem cell transplant. For the CDR3, the DNA is TGTGCCAGCAGTTTAGGGAGACAGGGCTATGGCTACACCTTC. Amino acid sequence: CASSLGRQGYGYTF.